The rows below give T cell receptor beta chains drawn from one sample of a study of CD8+ T cells in alopecia areata. Profiled with immunoSEQ multiplex PCR; TCRdb holds only in-frame clones, not every one. The table shows about 190,000 clones, with 45% to 65% occurring only once. The starting material was CD4+ T cells sorted from blood, obtained at week 4, from a patient treated with tofacitinib. These receptor sequences come from a human donor with alopecia areata. The CDR3 runs from the conserved cysteine through the conserved F or W. A D gene is named only where the DNA matches it firmly. The size field is filled for only some rows; it gives once, few, many or a size class.

CDR3 protein: CAWSPGQDYNEQFF
CDR3 DNA: TGTGCCTGGAGCCCGGGACAGGACTACAATGAGCAGTTCTTC
clone size: NA
J gene: TRBJ2-1
D gene: TRBD1
V gene: TRBV30

CDR3 protein: CASSQSGYRQETQYF
CDR3 DNA: TGCGCCAGCAGCCAGTCCGGGTATCGCCAAGAGACCCAGTACTTC
clone size: NA
J gene: TRBJ2-5
D gene: NA
V gene: TRBV4-3

CDR3 protein: CSVPIGTESNQPQHF
CDR3 DNA: TGCAGCGTACCCATTGGGACAGAGAGCAATCAGCCCCAGCATTTT
clone size: NA
J gene: TRBJ1-5
D gene: TRBD1
V gene: TRBV29-1

CDR3 protein: CASSVSGTSLKQYF
CDR3 DNA: TGTGCCAGCAGCGTATCCGGGACTAGTCTCAAGCAGTATTTT
clone size: NA
J gene: TRBJ2-3
D gene: TRBD2
V gene: TRBV7-3

CDR3 protein: CSVDLTGFGGYTF
CDR3 DNA: TGCAGCGTTGACCTAACAGGGTTCGGTGGCTACACCTTC
clone size: NA
J gene: TRBJ1-2
D gene: NA
V gene: TRBV29-1

CDR3 protein: CARPQGAVGYGYTF
CDR3 DNA: TGTGCCAGACCGCAGGGGGCCGTAGGGTATGGCTACACCTTC
clone size: once
J gene: TRBJ1-2
D gene: TRBD1
V gene: TRBV2

CDR3 protein: CSGQGIGELFF
CDR3 DNA: TGCAGCGGACAGGGGATCGGGGAGCTGTTTTTT
clone size: NA
J gene: TRBJ2-2
D gene: TRBD1
V gene: TRBV29-1

CDR3 protein: CASRRRGLDTEAFF
CDR3 DNA: TGTGCCAGCAGACGCAGGGGGCTGGACACTGAAGCTTTCTTT
clone size: NA
J gene: TRBJ1-1
D gene: TRBD1
V gene: TRBV2

CDR3 protein: CASAGSSDTQYF
CDR3 DNA: TGTGCCAGTGCGGGGTCCTCAGATACGCAGTATTTT
clone size: NA
J gene: TRBJ2-3
D gene: NA
V gene: TRBV25-1

CDR3 protein: CASSQGRTSGMGETQYF
CDR3 DNA: TGCGCCAGCAGCCAAGGAAGGACTAGCGGGATGGGAGAGACCCAGTACTTC
clone size: NA
J gene: TRBJ2-5
D gene: TRBD2
V gene: TRBV4-1

CDR3 protein: CASSAPGPAGQPQHF
CDR3 DNA: TGTGCCAGCAGCGCCCCAGGCCCGGCGGGTCAGCCCCAGCATTTT
clone size: few
J gene: TRBJ1-5
D gene: NA
V gene: TRBV7-8

CDR3 protein: CSARKDTWQYF
CDR3 DNA: TGCAGTGCTAGGAAGGACACCTGGCAGTACTTC
clone size: NA
J gene: TRBJ2-7
D gene: NA
V gene: TRBV20-1

CDR3 protein: CASSMRDMETQYF
CDR3 DNA: TGTGCCAGTAGTATGCGGGACATGGAGACCCAGTACTTC
clone size: NA
J gene: TRBJ2-5
D gene: NA
V gene: TRBV19

CDR3 protein: CSVATGTNGYTF
CDR3 DNA: TGCAGCGTTGCTACAGGGACGAATGGCTACACCTTC
clone size: NA
J gene: TRBJ1-2
D gene: NA
V gene: TRBV29-1

CDR3 protein: CSVEETGEQYF
CDR3 DNA: TGCAGCGTTGAAGAGACTGGGGAGCAGTACTTC
clone size: NA
J gene: TRBJ2-7
D gene: NA
V gene: TRBV29-1

CDR3 protein: CASRPSTGEGAEAFF
CDR3 DNA: TGTGCCAGCAGACCTTCCACAGGGGAAGGAGCTGAAGCTTTCTTT
clone size: NA
J gene: TRBJ1-1
D gene: TRBD1
V gene: TRBV6-5

CDR3 protein: CSVERGQGHGYTF
CDR3 DNA: TGCAGCGTTGAGAGGGGACAGGGGCATGGCTACACCTTC
clone size: NA
J gene: TRBJ1-2
D gene: TRBD1
V gene: TRBV29-1

CDR3 protein: CASMEGDQPQHF
CDR3 DNA: TGTGCCAGCATGGAGGGAGATCAGCCCCAGCATTTT
clone size: few
J gene: TRBJ1-5
D gene: NA
V gene: TRBV28

CDR3 protein: CASSSPTKGNEQFF
CDR3 DNA: TGTGCCAGCAGCTCGCCCACCAAGGGGAATGAGCAGTTCTTC
clone size: NA
J gene: TRBJ2-1
D gene: NA
V gene: TRBV7-2

CDR3 protein: CASSRRARTDTQYF
CDR3 DNA: TGCGCCAGCAGTCGCCGCGCCCGCACAGATACGCAGTATTTT
clone size: NA
J gene: TRBJ2-3
D gene: NA
V gene: TRBV5-1

CDR3 protein: CASSFTGRGDGNQPQHF
CDR3 DNA: TGTGCCAGCAGCTTTACGGGGCGGGGGGATGGCAATCAGCCCCAGCATTTT
clone size: NA
J gene: TRBJ1-5
D gene: NA
V gene: TRBV5-4

CDR3 protein: CSVRGVSTDTQYF
CDR3 DNA: TGCAGCGTTCGGGGAGTTAGCACAGATACGCAGTATTTT
clone size: NA
J gene: TRBJ2-3
D gene: NA
V gene: TRBV29-1

CDR3 protein: CASSLTTGTGTEAFF
CDR3 DNA: TGTGCCAGCAGCCTGACAACAGGGACGGGCACTGAAGCTTTCTTT
clone size: NA
J gene: TRBJ1-1
D gene: NA
V gene: TRBV6-6

CDR3 protein: CASSVLPAGASGLETQYF
CDR3 DNA: TGTGCCAGCAGCGTCCTCCCTGCCGGGGCTAGCGGGTTGGAGACCCAGTACTTC
clone size: NA
J gene: TRBJ2-5
D gene: TRBD2
V gene: TRBV9

CDR3 protein: CASRTTEGTMNTEAFF
CDR3 DNA: TGTGCCAGTAGGACCACCGAGGGGACCATGAACACTGAAGCTTTCTTT
clone size: NA
J gene: TRBJ1-1
D gene: NA
V gene: TRBV19

CDR3 protein: CASSERSSGSYEQYF
CDR3 DNA: TGTGCCAGCAGCGAGAGGAGTAGCGGGAGTTACGAGCAGTACTTC
clone size: NA
J gene: TRBJ2-7
D gene: TRBD2
V gene: TRBV9

CDR3 protein: CSVGGRTNYGYTF
CDR3 DNA: TGCAGCGTCGGGGGGAGGACTAACTATGGCTACACCTTC
clone size: few
J gene: TRBJ1-2
D gene: NA
V gene: TRBV29-1

CDR3 protein: CATSRIRGGTDTQYF
CDR3 DNA: TGTGCCACCAGCAGAATCAGGGGGGGCACAGATACGCAGTATTTT
clone size: NA
J gene: TRBJ2-3
D gene: NA
V gene: TRBV15

CDR3 protein: CSVVKSRGYGYTF
CDR3 DNA: TGCAGCGTCGTCAAATCGAGAGGCTATGGCTACACCTTC
clone size: few
J gene: TRBJ1-2
D gene: NA
V gene: TRBV29-1

CDR3 protein: CSVEGGPGRGYTF
CDR3 DNA: TGCAGCGTTGAAGGCGGGCCAGGGCGAGGCTACACCTTC
clone size: few
J gene: TRBJ1-2
D gene: NA
V gene: TRBV29-1

CDR3 protein: CAWSTSGNTIYF
CDR3 DNA: TGTGCCTGGAGTACCAGCGGAAACACCATATATTTT
clone size: NA
J gene: TRBJ1-3
D gene: NA
V gene: TRBV30

CDR3 protein: CAWSGGGSGNTIYF
CDR3 DNA: TGTGCCTGGAGTGGGGGAGGCAGTGGAAACACCATATATTTT
clone size: NA
J gene: TRBJ1-3
D gene: NA
V gene: TRBV30

CDR3 protein: CASSQGVSEAYNEQFF
CDR3 DNA: TGCGCCAGCAGCCAAGGAGTTAGTGAGGCTTACAATGAGCAGTTCTTC
clone size: once
J gene: TRBJ2-1
D gene: NA
V gene: TRBV4-3

CDR3 protein: CSVGTSVRETQYF
CDR3 DNA: TGCAGCGTGGGGACTAGCGTTCGAGAGACCCAGTACTTC
clone size: few
J gene: TRBJ2-5
D gene: TRBD2
V gene: TRBV29-1

CDR3 protein: CASSATPGRETQYF
CDR3 DNA: TGTGCCAGCAGCGCAACTCCGGGGCGGGAGACCCAGTACTTC
clone size: NA
J gene: TRBJ2-5
D gene: NA
V gene: TRBV9

CDR3 protein: CASSRGRRLNTEAFF
CDR3 DNA: TGTGCCAGCAGCCGGGGACGGAGGTTGAACACTGAAGCTTTCTTT
clone size: NA
J gene: TRBJ1-1
D gene: NA
V gene: TRBV5-6

CDR3 protein: CSARDTSYEQYF
CDR3 DNA: TGCAGCGCACGGGACACTTCCTACGAGCAGTACTTC
clone size: few
J gene: TRBJ2-7
D gene: NA
V gene: TRBV29-1

CDR3 protein: CASSSTLGTRHQPQHF
CDR3 DNA: TGTGCCAGCAGTTCCACCCTTGGCACTCGACATCAGCCCCAGCATTTT
clone size: few
J gene: TRBJ1-5
D gene: NA
V gene: TRBV27